The 19 T cell receptor beta chains below were found in one sample sequenced in a study of T cell responses to AZD1222 COVID-19 vaccine. Using immunoSEQ multiplex PCR, the repertoire was profiled, and TCRdb retains in-frame clones only, with some absent. The sample has more than 85,000 clones, about 89% seen once. The sequences come from peripheral blood, collected on day 0 of AZD1222 vaccination. The origin of the receptors is an adult in good health.

The sample holds one count of this clone. The genes are TRBV5-5 and TRBJ1-2; D is undetermined. The germline gives CDR1 SGHKS, CDR2 YYEKEE (reference sequence). The CDR3 has 14 residues. The ends were cut back, 1 base at V and 8 bases at J, with 15 bases in the middle. The CDR3 DNA follows: TGTGCCAGCAGCTTGTGGATTCCAGAAAAGGGCTACACCTTC. This sequence encodes CASSLWIPEKGYTF. The entire variable domain, with the rest obtained from reference TRBV5-5 and TRBJ1-2, is as follows: DAGVTQSPTHLIKTRGQQVTLRCSPISGHKSVSWYQQVLGQGPQFIFQYYEKEERGRGNFPDRFSARQFPNYSSELNVNALLLGDSALYLCASSLWIPEKGYTFGSGTRLTVV.

This rearrangement joins TRBV27 to TRBJ1-5, with 8 bases aligning to TRBD1. From germline, CDR1 is MNHEY and CDR2 SMNVEV (reference sequence). This CDR3 is built from 17 residues. The ends lost 10 bases at V and 1 base at J; junction bases unmatched: 15. The CDR3 nucleotides read TGTGCCACCCTGTCCGTTAGGGACAGGTCGAGCAATCAGCCCCAGCATTTT. As protein: CATLSVRDRSSNQPQHF.

The chain is built from TRBV2 and TRBJ2-5; D unclear. The CDR3 consists of 13 residues. The V gene's germline CDR1 is SNHLY and CDR2 FYNNEI. Trimming shortened V by 5 bases and J by 0 bases, and 7 bases separated the two germline ends. CDR3: CASSRTNQETQYF. CDR3 coding DNA: TGTGCCAGCAGTCGAACCAACCAAGAGACCCAGTACTTC.

The chain employs TRBV5-1 and TRBJ2-5; weak D call: TRBD2 (5 bases). CDR1 is SGHRS and CDR2 is YFSETQ in the germline V gene. CDR3 size: 16 residues. The germline V and J ends were trimmed by 4 bases and 1 base, with 17 bases remaining between them. In DNA form, the CDR3 reads TGCGCCAGCAGCAGTACTTCCTCCCGGGGCCAAGAGACCCAGTACTTC. Protein sequence: CASSSTSSRGQETQYF.

The chain uses TRBV11-3 and TRBJ1-1; a possible D gene is TRBD1 (6 bases). Per germline, CDR1 SGHNT and CDR2 YENEEA. The length of the CDR3 is 13 residues. Trimming left V 4 bases short and J 4 bases short, with 10 bases between. The CDR3 here is CASSSGAGTEAFF. The CDR3 DNA reads TGTGCCAGCAGCTCAGGGGCCGGCACTGAAGCTTTCTTT.

This clone has only one observation. The chain is built from TRBV27 and TRBJ1-4, with 7 bases lining up with TRBD1. Germline V gene data show CDR1 as MNHEY and CDR2 as SMNVEV (reference sequence). After removal of 5 bases from V and 5 bases from J, the junction contained 8 bases not matched to a gene. The CDR3 contains 15 residues. The CDR3 sequence: CASSNVRGVNEKLFF. CDR3 coding DNA: TGTGCCAGCAGTAACGTCAGGGGGGTAAATGAAAAACTGTTTTTT.

The V call is TRBV6-2 or TRBV6-3, the J call TRBJ2-3, with 14 bases identical to TRBD2. V was pared by 2 bases and J by 6 bases, with 19 bases of the junction left unmatched. Germline V CDR1 and CDR2: MNHEY, SVGEGT. The CDR3 has 21 residues. This chain's CDR3 is CASSYHGLAGGLEGTEDTQYF. Written as DNA, the CDR3 is TGTGCCAGCAGTTACCACGGACTAGCGGGGGGCCTGGAGGGCACAGAGGATACGCAGTATTTT.

This clone was seen a few times. The V and J genes are TRBV5-4 and TRBJ2-1, with TRBD1 as a possible D gene (6 bases). Trimming pared 2 bases from V and 5 bases from J, leaving 14 bases between. In germline, CDR1 is SGHNT, CDR2 YYREEE (reference sequence). The CDR3 consists of 15 residues. The CDR3 nucleotides read TGTGCCAGCAGCTTAGTTGGGGGCAGGGACAATGAGCAGTTCTTC. It specifies CASSLVGGRDNEQFF.

V usage is TRBV4-1 and J usage is TRBJ2-5, with a possible D match to TRBD1 (5 bases). Germline CDR1 reads MGHRA; CDR2 reads YSYEKL. CDR3 length equals 18 residues. V lost 1 base to trimming and J lost 3 bases, with 21 bases between them. DNA for the CDR3: TGCGCCAGCAGCCAAGTCTCGGGCAGGGTCAGGAAAGAAGAGACCCAGTACTTC. This translates into CASSQVSGRVRKEETQYF.

This chain links TRBV11-3 with TRBJ2-5, with 11 bases aligning to TRBD2. Germline V gives CDR1 SGHNT, CDR2 YENEEA. There are 18 residues in the CDR3. The V segment lost 0 bases and the J segment 2 bases; nucleotides outside the gene matches: 8. As DNA, the CDR3 is TGTGCCAGCAGCTTAGAACTTCTACTAGCGGGGGAGCAAGAGACCCAGTACTTC. The encoded protein is CASSLELLLAGEQETQYF.

V usage is TRBV18 and J usage is TRBJ2-3; D is unresolved. Trimming took off 2 bases at V and 0 bases at J, with 9 bases between the two ends. Germline CDR1 reads KGHSH; CDR2 reads LQKENI. The CDR3 totals 15 residues. CDR3 amino acids: CASSPTLTSTDTQYF. The CDR3 DNA is TGTGCCAGCTCACCAACCCTAACTAGCACAGATACGCAGTATTTT.

The gene calls are TRBV6-1 and TRBJ1-1; D ambiguous. CDR1 MNHNS and CDR2 SASEGT come from the germline V gene. The CDR3 is 17 amino acids. V was trimmed by 2 bases and J by 2 bases, leaving 18 bases between them. This chain's CDR3 is CASSERRSGETNTEAFF. CDR3 sequence (DNA): TGTGCCAGCAGTGAAAGGAGGTCAGGCGAAACTAACACTGAAGCTTTCTTT.

This clone was seen a handful of times. The V and J genes are TRBV11-3 and TRBJ2-5; D remains ambiguous. CDR3 size: 15 residues. Germline assignment: CDR1 SGHNT and CDR2 YENEEA. Trimming cost V 1 base and J 2 bases, with 11 bases left between them. CDR3 bases: TGTGCCAGCAGCTTAGGACTGTGGGTTCAAGAGACCCAGTACTTC. As protein: CASSLGLWVQETQYF.

This sequence joins TRBV19 and TRBJ2-7; 8 bases align to TRBD2. Germline V gene lookup returns CDR1 LNHDA and CDR2 SQIVND (reference sequence). V dropped 4 bases and J dropped 2; count of bases not matched to a gene: 13. The CDR3 is made up of 17 amino acids. As DNA, the CDR3 is TGTGCCAGTAGTAGCCGGGGGGGCCTTAACGGGGCCTACGAGCAGTACTTC. Its protein is CASSSRGGLNGAYEQYF.

This chain uses TRBV10-3 with TRBJ1-1; 8 nucleotides match TRBD1. CDR3 size: 13 residues. Trimming cost V 5 bases and J 6 bases; bases outside gene matches: 5. The germline V gene encodes CDR1 ENHRY and CDR2 SYGVKD. CDR3 region: CAISRQGASEAFF. The CDR3 DNA sequence: TGTGCCATCAGTAGGCAGGGGGCATCTGAAGCTTTCTTT.

CDR3 nucleotides: TGTGCCAGTAGTCCCGGGACTAGCGGTTTACAAGAGACCCAGTACTTC. Translation: CASSPGTSGLQETQYF. The chain has TRBV19 and TRBJ2-5; TRBD2 matches 11 bases. Germline V gene lookup returns CDR1 LNHDA and CDR2 SQIVND (reference sequence). Germline trimming cut 5 bases from V and 2 bases from J; bases unmatched to any gene: 7. The CDR3 totals 16 residues.

The V call is TRBV10-3, the J call TRBJ1-1; possibly TRBD1 for D (5 bases). Germline assignment: CDR1 ENHRY and CDR2 SYGVKD. V gave up 8 bases and J gave up 3 bases, with 13 bases separating them. The CDR3 spans 13 residues. DNA of the CDR3: TGTGCCATCGGAGAGAGAGGGGACACTGAAGCTTTCTTT. It is translated as CAIGERGDTEAFF.

The chain combines TRBV19 with TRBJ1-3, with D possibly matching TRBD1 (5 bases). The CDR3 has 16 amino acids. Per the germline V gene, CDR1 is LNHDA and CDR2 is SQIVND (reference sequence). V gave up 0 bases and J gave up 11 bases, with 20 bases separating them. CDR3 loop: CASSIDTGFLKYPIYF. The CDR3 DNA follows: TGTGCCAGTAGTATAGATACAGGTTTTCTCAAGTACCCCATATATTTT.

The chain is built from TRBV19 and TRBJ2-3; a weak D match, TRBD2 (5 bases). Germline V gene data show CDR1 as LNHDA and CDR2 as SQIVND (reference sequence). There are 14 residues in the CDR3. V lost 6 bases to trimming and J lost 2 bases, with 12 bases between them. CDR3 coding DNA: TGTGCCAGTAGCCCTACCGGGGACACAGATACGCAGTATTTT. This sequence encodes CASSPTGDTDTQYF.